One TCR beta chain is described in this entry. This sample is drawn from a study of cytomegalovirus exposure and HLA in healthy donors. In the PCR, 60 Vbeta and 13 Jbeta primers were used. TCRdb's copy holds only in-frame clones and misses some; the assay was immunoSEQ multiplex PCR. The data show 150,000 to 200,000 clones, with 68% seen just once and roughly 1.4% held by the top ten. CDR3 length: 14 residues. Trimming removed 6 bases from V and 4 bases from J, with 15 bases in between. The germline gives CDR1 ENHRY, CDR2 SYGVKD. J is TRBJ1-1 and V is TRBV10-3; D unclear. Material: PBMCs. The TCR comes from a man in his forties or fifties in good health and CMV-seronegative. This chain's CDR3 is CAISAAVEFTEAFF. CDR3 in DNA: TGTGCCATCAGCGCAGCGGTCGAGTTCACTGAAGCTTTCTTT.